The clone carrying this TCR beta chain has just a few counts. Assay used: immunoSEQ multiplex PCR; TCRdb lists only in-frame clones, some missing. The top ten clones hold 0.9% to 1.2% of a sample with 70,000 to 75,000 clones, about 94% of them seen once. Germline V gene lookup returns CDR1 MDHEN and CDR2 SYDVKM. The CDR3 is 15 residues long. J was trimmed by 3 bases and V by 3 bases; bases with no gene match: 5. This sample was included in a study of cytomegalovirus exposure and HLA in healthy donors. Material for sequencing was PBMCs. The V and J genes are TRBV28 and TRBJ2-7; 10 nucleotides align to TRBD1. This TCR derives from a woman younger than 35 in good health and CMV-seronegative. The CDR3 sequence: CASSFSGTGDYEQYF. As DNA, the CDR3 is TGTGCCAGCAGTTTCTCCGGGACAGGGGACTACGAGCAGTACTTC. The whole variable domain, remainder taken from reference TRBV28 and TRBJ2-7, is DVKVTQSSRYLVKRTGEKVFLECVQDMDHENMFWYRQDPGLGLRLIYFSYDVKMKEKGDIPEGYSVSREKKERFSLILESASTNQTSMYLCASSFSGTGDYEQYFGPGTRLTVT.